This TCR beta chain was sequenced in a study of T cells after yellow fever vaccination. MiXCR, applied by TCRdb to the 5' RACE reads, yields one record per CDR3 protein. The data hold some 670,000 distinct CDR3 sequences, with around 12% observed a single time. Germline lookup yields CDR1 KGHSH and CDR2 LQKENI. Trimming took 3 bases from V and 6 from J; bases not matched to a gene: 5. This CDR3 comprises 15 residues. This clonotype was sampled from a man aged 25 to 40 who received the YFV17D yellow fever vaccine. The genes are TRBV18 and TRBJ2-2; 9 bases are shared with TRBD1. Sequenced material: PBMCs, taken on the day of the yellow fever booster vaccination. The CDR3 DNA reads TGTGCCAGCTCACCCCAAAGGACAGGGGCCGGGGAGCTGTTTTTT. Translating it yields CASSPQRTGAGELFF.